A few counts support the clone carrying this T cell receptor delta chain. Antigen: not known. This record belongs to a study of Vδ1+ human thymocytes. RNA was extracted from the cells and then reverse transcribed. The CDR3 regions were amplified by multiplex PCR from V-gene primers to a constant-region primer. TCRdb fed the multiplex PCR reads into CATT to redo clone calling. The sample has roughly 55,000 delta-chain clones, less than 20% seen once. General study results and limits: Thymic TRG and TRD repertoires appeared highly polyclonal. Thymic delta-chain repertoires held around 20% Vdelta2 sequences and few Vdelta3, despite high sort purity. TRG sequences recurred across donors, whereas TRD sequences stayed essentially private.

The CDR3 sequence is 12 residues long. V was clipped by 5 bases and J by 8 bases, with 16 bases between them. Germline V lookup: CDR1 NSMFDY, CDR2 ISSIKDK. The sample was Vdelta1+ gamma-delta thymocytes from the thymus. Subset in this sample: FACS-sorted CD3+ TCRalphabeta- TCRVdelta1+ TCRVdelta2- thymocytes. The receptor's source is a boy in the first two years of life who had congenital heart surgery. The chain has TRAV29/DV5 and TRDJ1; D is ambiguous. The CDR3 DNA is TGTGCAGCCCGAAACTCCGATTTAAAACTCATCTTT. Translating it yields CAARNSDLKLIF. The variable domain in full, with the rest retrieved from reference TRAV29/DV5 and TRDJ1, is DQQVKQNSPSLSVQEGRISILNCDYTNSMFDYFLWYKKYPAEGPTFLISISSIKDKNEDGRFTVFLNKSAKHLSLHIVPSQPGDSAVYFCAARNSDLKLIFGKGTRVTVEP.